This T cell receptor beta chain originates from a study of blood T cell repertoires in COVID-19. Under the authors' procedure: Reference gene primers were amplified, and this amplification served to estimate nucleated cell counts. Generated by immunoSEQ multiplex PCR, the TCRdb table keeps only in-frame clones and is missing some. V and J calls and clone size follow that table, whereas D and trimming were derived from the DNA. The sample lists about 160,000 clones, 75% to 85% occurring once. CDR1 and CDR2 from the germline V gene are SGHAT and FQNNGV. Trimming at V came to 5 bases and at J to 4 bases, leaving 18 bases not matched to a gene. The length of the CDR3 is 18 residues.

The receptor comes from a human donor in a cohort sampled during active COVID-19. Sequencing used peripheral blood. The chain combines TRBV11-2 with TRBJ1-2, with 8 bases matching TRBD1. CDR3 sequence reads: CASSPRLLRGRDSYGYTF. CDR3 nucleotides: TGTGCCAGCAGCCCCAGACTTCTCAGGGGGCGCGATAGCTATGGCTACACCTTC.